These 26 T cell receptor beta chains were all obtained from the same sample, sequenced in a study of blood T cells in healthy people across ages. Through a sample-barcoded 5' primer and a J-beta primer mix, a second PCR was run for roughly 7 to 12 cycles. A single record per CDR3 protein comes from TCRdb applying MiXCR to the 5' RACE reads. This table has about 730,000 distinct CDR3 sequences, about 40% appearing once. The sample consisted of blood. All receptors derive from a woman in her sixties or seventies in good health.

The chain couples TRBV13 to TRBJ1-2, with D possibly matching TRBD1 (5 bases). Trimming took 4 bases from V and 7 from J, leaving 22 bases between them. This CDR3 has 16 residues. CDR1 is PRHDT, CDR2 FYEKMQ, per germline (reference sequence). As DNA, the CDR3 is TGTGCCAGCAGCTCCCACCTTCGACAGCGGGAGTGTGGCTACACCTTC. It specifies CASSSHLRQRECGYTF. Looking up the rest from reference TRBV13 and TRBJ1-2 gives the full variable domain: AAGVIQSPRHLIKEKRETATLKCYPIPRHDTVYWYQQGPGQDPQFLISFYEKMQSDKGSIPDRFSAQQFSDYHSELNMSSLELGDSALYFCASSSHLRQRECGYTFGSGTRLTVV.

This clonotype was found many times. This chain uses TRBV10-3 with TRBJ1-2; tentative D call: TRBD1 (5 bases). This CDR3 region has 16 residues. Trimming pared 4 bases from V and 2 bases from J, leaving 17 bases between. Germline CDR1 is ENHRY and CDR2 is SYGVKD. The CDR3 sequence: CAISVEGGDRNYGYTF. The CDR3 nucleotides are TGTGCCATCAGTGTTGAGGGAGGGGACCGCAACTATGGCTACACCTTC.

CDR3 sequence: CASSFFEGDGNQPQHF. The CDR3 bases are TGTGCCAGCAGCTTTTTCGAGGGCGACGGCAATCAGCCCCAGCATTTT. The J gene is TRBJ1-5, the V gene TRBV7-9; the D is unclear. The germline V gene has CDR1 SEHNR and CDR2 FQNEAQ (reference sequence). This CDR3 is 16 amino acids long. Trimming left V 3 bases short and J 2 bases short, with 14 bases between.

With regard to this clonotype: A much more abundant neighbour one base away suggests this may be a read error. V usage is TRBV4-2 and J usage is TRBJ2-7; 7 positions match TRBD2. Per the germline V gene, CDR1 is LGHNA and CDR2 is YNFKEQ. J lost 3 bases, V lost 0 bases, and 8 bases had no gene match. CDR3 length equals 16 residues. The CDR3 loop reads CASSQELSGTHYEQYF. The CDR3 bases are TGTGCCAGCAGCCAAGAATTGAGCGGGACTCACTACGAGCAGTACTTC.

CDR3 bases: TGCAGCGTTTCGGTCAGGTTGAACACTGAAGCTTTCTTT. The encoded protein is CSVSVRLNTEAFF. The chain employs TRBV29-1 and TRBJ1-1, with unresolved D. V lost 5 bases to trimming and J lost 0 bases, with 10 bases between them. Germline CDR1 reads SQVTM; CDR2 reads ANQGSEA. The CDR3 has 13 residues.

This clonotype was seen only a few times. This chain uses TRBV5-1 with TRBJ1-2; D remains unclear. The CDR3 covers 13 residues. Germline-derived CDR1 and CDR2 are SGHRS and YFSETQ. Trimming took off 0 bases at V and 8 bases at J, with 11 bases between the two ends. DNA for the CDR3: TGCGCCAGCAGCTTGGAAAGCCTTCGGGGCTACACCTTC. Translation gives CASSLESLRGYTF.

This clonotype appeared a single time. This chain uses TRBV7-3 with TRBJ2-7, with D unresolved. Germline CDR1 reads SGHTA; CDR2 reads FQGTGA. V gave up 3 bases and J gave up 2 bases, with 11 bases separating them. The CDR3 extends over 14 amino acids. The CDR3 loop is CASSFDAGPYEQYF. CDR3 DNA: TGTGCCAGCAGCTTTGACGCCGGCCCCTACGAGCAGTACTTC.

Regarding this clonotype: This may be a read error: a much more frequent sequence differs by one nucleotide. V is TRBV6-6 and J is TRBJ2-1; no clear D. CDR3 length equals 11 residues. CDR1 and CDR2 from the germline V gene are MNHNY and SVGAGI (reference sequence). The CDR3 protein is CASREYNERFF. The CDR3 DNA reads TGTGCCAGCAGGGAATACAATGAGCGGTTCTTC.

This clonotype has a handful of counts. The chain carries TRBV11-1 and TRBJ2-4; TRBD2 agrees at 10 bases. Trimming removed 5 bases from V and 4 bases from J; junction bases left unmatched: 8. This CDR3 region has 16 residues. Looked up from germline, CDR1 is SGHAT and CDR2 is FQDESV (reference sequence). The CDR3 DNA reads as TGTGCCAGCAGCACAAGGACTAGCGGAAAAAAAAACATTCAGTACTTC. Translated: CASSTRTSGKKNIQYF.

This clonotype was seen at least ten times. CDR3 region: CSVEDLGSRYF. CDR3 bases: TGCAGCGTTGAAGATCTTGGCTCGCGGTACTTC. This chain joins TRBV29-1 and TRBJ2-4; unclear D gene. The germline CDR1 and CDR2 sequences are SQVTM and ANQGSEA. Deletions cut 0 bases from V and 15 bases from J, with 12 bases between. The CDR3 sequence is 11 residues long.

This clonotype was counted ten times or more. J is TRBJ1-5 and V is TRBV24-1; maybe TRBD1 (6 bases). With 4 bases removed from V and 2 bases from J, the gap between germline ends came to 8 bases. CDR3 length: 14 amino acids. The germline V gene has CDR1 KGHDR and CDR2 SFDVKD. As DNA, the CDR3 is TGTGCCACCAGTGACTCAGGGGGCAATCAGCCCCAGCATTTT. Protein sequence: CATSDSGGNQPQHF.

The chain uses TRBV13 and TRBJ2-7; tentatively, D is TRBD2 (6 bases). The V gene's germline CDR1 is PRHDT and CDR2 FYEKMQ (reference sequence). This CDR3 region has 15 residues. V was shortened by 1 base and J by 0 bases, with 10 bases between the two germline ends. CDR3 nucleotide sequence: TGTGCCAGCAGCTTAGACGGGGGACTCTCCTACGAGCAGTACTTC. The encoded protein is CASSLDGGLSYEQYF.

The chain uses TRBV5-5 and TRBJ2-1; D is perhaps TRBD1 (5 bases). The V end was cut by 4 bases, the J end by 2 bases, with 7 bases between. Germline CDR1 reads SGHKS; CDR2 reads YYEKEE (reference sequence). This CDR3 is built from 13 residues. The CDR3 loop is CASSADTYNEQFF. The CDR3 DNA is TGTGCCAGCAGCGCGGACACCTACAATGAGCAGTTCTTC.

The chain couples TRBV4-3 to TRBJ1-2, with TRBD1 matching 9 bases. The CDR3 length is 14 residues. Germline V lookup: CDR1 LGHNA, CDR2 YSLEER. V was pared by 1 base and J by 6 bases, with 3 bases of the junction left unmatched. In DNA form, the CDR3 reads TGCGCCAGCAGCCAAGTGGGGACAGGGAATGGCTACACCTTC. Protein product: CASSQVGTGNGYTF.

This clonotype showed up many times. The chain links TRBV7-9 to TRBJ2-3; D is unclear. V lost 4 bases and J 0 bases, leaving 8 bases between the germline ends. Germline CDR1 SEHNR, CDR2 FQNEAQ (reference sequence). The CDR3 contains 14 residues. CDR3 in amino acids: CASSSPTSTDTQYF. The DNA of the CDR3 is TGTGCCAGCAGCTCACCCACTAGCACAGATACGCAGTATTTT.

V usage is TRBV20-1 and J usage is TRBJ1-5; TRBD1 agrees at 7 bases. The V segment lost 3 bases and the J segment 7 bases; nucleotides outside the gene matches: 3. The germline V gene encodes CDR1 DFQATT and CDR2 SNEGSKA (reference sequence). This CDR3 has 12 amino acids. The CDR3 region has the DNA TGCAGTGCTAGTCCAGGGGGACAGCCCCAGCATTTT. Protein sequence: CSASPGGQPQHF.

In this sample, this clonotype turned up a few times. This chain uses TRBV5-1 with TRBJ2-3, with D possibly being TRBD1 (6 bases). Germline CDR1 reads SGHRS; CDR2 reads YFSETQ. The V gene lost 4 bases and the J gene lost 6 bases, with 12 bases spanning the gap. This CDR3 is 13 amino acids long. Here the CDR3 reads CASSQQGKDTQYF. The CDR3 coding sequence is TGCGCCAGCAGCCAACAGGGAAAGGATACGCAGTATTTT.

The gene calls are TRBV9 and TRBJ2-7, with 8 positions matching TRBD2. J gave up 0 bases and V 3 bases, and 5 bases lay outside the gene matches. The CDR3 has 15 amino acids. In germline, CDR1 is SGDLS, CDR2 YYNGEE. The CDR3 sequence: CASSGGLESSYEQYF. CDR3 in DNA: TGTGCCAGCAGCGGGGGACTAGAAAGCTCCTACGAGCAGTACTTC.

This clonotype has only one observation. V is TRBV5-1 and J is TRBJ2-5; the D gene is possibly TRBD1 (6 bases). In germline, CDR1 is SGHRS, CDR2 YFSETQ. V lost 3 bases to trimming and J lost 0 bases, with 12 bases between them. The CDR3 spans 15 residues. DNA of the CDR3: TGCGCCAGCAGCTGGGGGCAGGGATACCAAGAGACCCAGTACTTC. Its translation: CASSWGQGYQETQYF.

This chain links TRBV7-2 with TRBJ2-1, with 7 bases lining up with TRBD1. The V gene end was trimmed by 5 bases and the J gene end by 8 bases; junction bases not matched to a gene: 6. This CDR3 is built from 13 residues. Germline values: CDR1 SGHTA, CDR2 FQGNSA. The CDR3 DNA follows: TGTGCCAGCAGCCAGACAGGGTTCGATGAGCAGTTCTTC. Protein: CASSQTGFDEQFF.

This clonotype was seen only a few times. The chain uses TRBV7-2 and TRBJ2-1; unclear D gene. Germline V gives CDR1 SGHTA, CDR2 FQGNSA. The CDR3 extends over 15 amino acids. Trimming cost V 0 bases and J 4 bases, with 10 bases left between them. The DNA of the CDR3 is TGTGCCAGCAGCTTAGCTCCGGTTTCTTACAATGAGCAGTTCTTC. This sequence encodes CASSLAPVSYNEQFF.

The table lists this clonotype with a few counts. The rearrangement links TRBV6-5 to TRBJ2-1; the D gene could be TRBD1 or TRBD2 (6 bases each). V lost 7 bases and J lost 11, with 18 bases in between. The CDR3 spans 13 residues. CDR1 is MNHEY and CDR2 is SVGAGI in the germline V gene. CDR3: CASIERGVGKQFF. For the CDR3, the DNA is TGTGCCAGCATTGAAAGGGGGGTAGGAAAGCAGTTCTTC.

The sample holds a few counts of this clonotype. This rearrangement joins TRBV6-5 to TRBJ2-5; TRBD1 aligns across 9 bases. Germline V gene data show CDR1 as MNHEY and CDR2 as SVGAGI. With 7 bases clipped from V and 4 bases from J, the junction kept 4 bases outside the gene matches. The CDR3 runs to 13 residues. The CDR3, as DNA: TGTGCCAGCACCCGGACAGGGGTAGAGACCCAGTACTTC. It encodes CASTRTGVETQYF.

This chain connects TRBV6-5 to TRBJ2-4; D gene uncertain. The end of the DNA is better explained by TRBJ2-7, so the J call may be wrong. This CDR3 has 12 amino acids. Germline assignment: CDR1 MNHEY and CDR2 SVGAGI. For the CDR3, the DNA is TGTGCCAGCAGTCCGGTCGGAAGCGAGCAGTACTTC. It codes for CASSPVGSEQYF.

This chain links TRBV7-2 with TRBJ2-4, with D possibly matching TRBD2 (6 bases). The V gene lost 5 bases and the J gene lost 8 bases, with 16 bases spanning the gap. This CDR3 is 14 amino acids long. Germline V gene data show CDR1 as SGHTA and CDR2 as FQGNSA. The CDR3 loop reads CASSLSRGSHIQYF. The CDR3 DNA follows: TGTGCCAGCAGCCTAAGTCGGGGGTCGCACATTCAGTACTTC.

This clonotype came up a few times. The chain recombines TRBV7-3 with TRBJ1-2; no definite D call. Germline V gene sequence: CDR1 SGHTA, CDR2 FQGTGA. V gave up 5 bases and J gave up 7 bases, with 14 bases separating them. This CDR3 has 13 residues. For the CDR3, the DNA is TGTGCCAGCAGCCCCGCCCCCTCGGGTGGCTACACCTTC. Its translation: CASSPAPSGGYTF.